This T cell receptor beta chain was recovered during a study of beta chain features in type 1 diabetes. Broader study findings: There was a moderate but significant shortening of TCRB CDR3s in all four CD4+ subsets of Type 1 diabetes patients.

Every bit of the isolated RNA underwent reverse transcription, so sequencing read expressed TCRB transcripts. Here immunoSEQ multiplex PCR was the method, and the copy in TCRdb shows in-frame clones only, minus some. Here the sample spans 550,000 to 850,000 clones, roughly 13% being singletons. Germline CDR1 is SGHNT and CDR2 is YYREEE (reference sequence). The junction had 8 bases not matched to a gene; V was cut back by 5 bases and J by 5 bases. The CDR3 totals 16 residues. In this sample, this clone turned up a few times. What it binds is unknown. The chain joins TRBV5-4 to TRBJ2-2, with 11 bases lining up with TRBD2. Source material: naive CD4+ T cells from blood. The receptor's source is a man younger than 35 with type 1 diabetes. The CDR3, as DNA: TGTGCCAGCAGAACCACTAGCGGGGGTGCTACCGGGGAGCTGTTTTTT. It encodes CASRTTSGGATGELFF.